This TCR beta chain was captured in a study of T-cell memory formation after mild COVID-19 (dated by TCRdb to about 2021). In terms of the full investigation: Most TCR sequence clusters were specific to one of the two donors. The cohort comprised two young, previously healthy adult volunteers, one female and one male. T-cell clones expanding and contracting after mild COVID-19 in a couple of donors were tracked by longitudinal TCRalpha and TCRbeta repertoire sequencing. Results and caveats for the whole study, not just this receptor: The study covered only a couple of mild cases, and larger cohorts including severe cases with pre-infection samples were considered necessary. Contracting CD4+ clones appeared mostly in the CM and EM memory subsets, whereas CD8+ clones were enriched in EMRA. Some responding clones were detected in pre-infection memory, which suggested that pre-existing cross-reactive memory T cells had joined the SARS-CoV-2 response. Clones contracting from day 15 to 85 had balanced CD4/CD8 phenotypes, while a second wave expanding from day 15 to 37 was biased towards CD4+. The second-wave clones that peaked on day 37 were not confirmed to be SARS-CoV-2 specific.

Reads for this sample came from an Illumina NovaSeq 6000. Using 5'RACE with constant-segment primers, TCRalpha and TCRbeta cDNA libraries were constructed, with sample barcodes and unique molecular identifiers added in the process. RNA was extracted from every sample with Trizol reagent. Amplification of the libraries took two PCR steps, and the second step added a second sample barcode plus Illumina TruSeq adapters. The libraries were sequenced on an Illumina NovaSeq using 2 x 150 bp paired-end reads. In the paper's pipeline: With migec v1.2.7, reads were demultiplexed and then collapsed into UMI-guided consensus sequences. With mixcr v2.1.11, UMI consensuses were aligned to TRA and TRB V and J templates and assembled into clonotypes. A clonotype was counted as expanded or contracted only when both edgeR and NoisET called the clonotype significant, with the noise models trained on biological replicates. For edgeR calls, a false discovery rate-adjusted p below 0.01 and a log2 fold-change threshold of 1 were applied. As an exploratory analysis of dynamics, max-normalized trajectories of the 1000 most abundant clonotypes were examined by PCA with hierarchical clustering. The CD4 or CD8 phenotype of responding clones was assigned using the separately sequenced CD4+ and CD8+ repertoires. TCRdb ran its own pipeline on the public reads, namely fastp trimming at Q25 and MiXCR clone calling, and kept in-frame beta chains. One record per CDR3 amino acid sequence lists the most common genes and DNA. These V and J calls are TCRdb output, not the study's own analysis. The sample table shows 250,000 to 400,000 distinct CDR3 sequences, and more than 13% are seen once. The leading ten clones occupy roughly 23% of the sample.

Ficoll-Paque density gradient centrifugation was used to isolate PBMCs. The sample holds a few counts of this clonotype. Its antigen is not yet known. No base quality values were provided; no much bigger clone lies one nucleotide off. CDR1 and CDR2 were assigned from the germline V gene as SQVTM and ANQGSEA. Ends trimmed: V by 5 bases, J by 2 bases; bases unmatched to a gene: 5. The CDR3 covers 14 residues, taking in both the cysteine and the phenylalanine. This entry keeps only the CDR3 DNA: 42 bases, framed from base 1. Material: PBMCs or a T cell subset sorted from them (not recorded which). This clonotype was obtained from a young man who had mild COVID-19 (a few samples of this study predate the infection). The sample titles of this study are shuffled in the database, so cell type and time point are left out; the donor was told from shared clones. This chain is built from TRBV29-1 and TRBJ2-5, and TRBD2 aligns with 10 junction nucleotides. The nucleotide sequence reads TGCAGCGTTCATCTAGCGGGGGCTCAAGAGACCCAGTACTTC. Its translation reads: CSVHLAGAQETQYF.